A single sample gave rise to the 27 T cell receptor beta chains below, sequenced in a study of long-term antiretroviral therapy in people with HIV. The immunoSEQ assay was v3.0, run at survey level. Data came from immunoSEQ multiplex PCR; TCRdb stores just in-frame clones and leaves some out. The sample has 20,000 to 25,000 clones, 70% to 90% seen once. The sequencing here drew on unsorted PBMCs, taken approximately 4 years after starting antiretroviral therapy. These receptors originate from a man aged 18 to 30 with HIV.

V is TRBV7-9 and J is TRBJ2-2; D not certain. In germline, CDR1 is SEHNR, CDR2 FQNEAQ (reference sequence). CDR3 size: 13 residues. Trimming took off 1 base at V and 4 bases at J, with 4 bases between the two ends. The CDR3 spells CASSLGGTGELFF. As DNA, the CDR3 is TGTGCCAGCAGCTTAGGGGGCACCGGGGAGCTGTTTTTT.

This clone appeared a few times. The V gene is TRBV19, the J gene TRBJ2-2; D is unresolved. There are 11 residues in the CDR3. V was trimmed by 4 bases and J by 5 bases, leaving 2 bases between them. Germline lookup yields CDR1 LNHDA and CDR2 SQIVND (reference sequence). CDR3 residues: CASSTTGELFF. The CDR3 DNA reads TGTGCCAGTAGTACAACCGGGGAGCTGTTTTTT.

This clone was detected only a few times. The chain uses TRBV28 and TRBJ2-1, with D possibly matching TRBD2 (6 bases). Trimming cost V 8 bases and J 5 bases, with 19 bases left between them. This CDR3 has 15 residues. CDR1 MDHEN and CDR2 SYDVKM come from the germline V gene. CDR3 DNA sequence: TGTGCCAGCGGACCCTTGGGACTTTTCAACAATGAGCAGTTCTTC. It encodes CASGPLGLFNNEQFF.

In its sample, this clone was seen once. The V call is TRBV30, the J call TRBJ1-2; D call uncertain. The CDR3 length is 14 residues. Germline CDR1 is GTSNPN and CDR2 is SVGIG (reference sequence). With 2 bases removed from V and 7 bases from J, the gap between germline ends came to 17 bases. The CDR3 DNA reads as TGTGCCTGGAGTCAGGAGGGTCTACTTGGTGGCTACACCTTC. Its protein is CAWSQEGLLGGYTF.

CDR3 DNA: TGTGCCACCAGCAGGGGGGGGTCTAGGGCGGGAGAGACCCAGTACTTC. Protein: CATSRGGSRAGETQYF. The rearrangement links TRBV15 to TRBJ2-5; 7 bases agree with TRBD2. Germline-derived CDR1 and CDR2 are LNHNV and YYDKDF (reference sequence). The trim removed 3 bases at V and 4 bases at J, leaving 11 bases unmatched. CDR3 size: 16 residues.

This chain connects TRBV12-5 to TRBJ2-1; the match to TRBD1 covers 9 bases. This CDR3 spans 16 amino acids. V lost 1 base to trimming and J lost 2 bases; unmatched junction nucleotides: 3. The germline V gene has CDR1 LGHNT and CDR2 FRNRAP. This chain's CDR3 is CASGLGDREPYNEQFF. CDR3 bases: TGTGCTAGTGGTTTGGGGGACAGGGAACCCTACAATGAGCAGTTCTTC. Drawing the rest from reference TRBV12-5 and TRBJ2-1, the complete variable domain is DARVTQTPRHKVTEMGQEVTMRCQPILGHNTVFWYRQTMMQGLELLAYFRNRAPLDDSGMPKDRFSAEMPDATLATLKIQPSEPRDSAVYFCASGLGDREPYNEQFFGPGTRLTVL.

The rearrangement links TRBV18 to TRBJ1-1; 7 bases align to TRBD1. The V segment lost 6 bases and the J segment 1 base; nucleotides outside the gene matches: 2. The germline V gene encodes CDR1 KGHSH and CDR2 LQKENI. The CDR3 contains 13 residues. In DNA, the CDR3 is TGTGCCAGCTCCGGACAGGCGAACACTGAAGCTTTCTTT. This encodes CASSGQANTEAFF.

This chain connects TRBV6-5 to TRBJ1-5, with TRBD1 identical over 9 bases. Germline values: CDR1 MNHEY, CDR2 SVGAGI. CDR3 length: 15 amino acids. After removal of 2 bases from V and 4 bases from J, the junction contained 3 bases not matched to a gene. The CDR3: CASSYTGTGNQPQHF. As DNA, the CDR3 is TGTGCCAGCAGTTACACCGGGACAGGGAATCAGCCCCAGCATTTT.

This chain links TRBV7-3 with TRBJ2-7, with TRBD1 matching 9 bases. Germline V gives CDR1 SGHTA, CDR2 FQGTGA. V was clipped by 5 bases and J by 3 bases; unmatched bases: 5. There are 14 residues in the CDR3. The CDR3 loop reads CASSLSTGGYEQYF. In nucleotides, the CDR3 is TGTGCCAGCAGCCTATCGACAGGGGGCTACGAGCAGTACTTC.

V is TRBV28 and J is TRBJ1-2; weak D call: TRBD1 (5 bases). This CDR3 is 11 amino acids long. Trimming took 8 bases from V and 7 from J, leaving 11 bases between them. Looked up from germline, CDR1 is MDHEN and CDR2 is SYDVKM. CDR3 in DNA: TGTGCCAGCGAGGGGTCGGCTGGCTACACCTTC. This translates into CASEGSAGYTF.

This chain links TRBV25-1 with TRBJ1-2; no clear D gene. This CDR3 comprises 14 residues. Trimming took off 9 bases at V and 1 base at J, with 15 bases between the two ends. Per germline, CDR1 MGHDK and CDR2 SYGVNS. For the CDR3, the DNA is TGTGCCAGTCTAAGTCCGACCGGTAACTATGGCTACACCTTC. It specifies CASLSPTGNYGYTF.

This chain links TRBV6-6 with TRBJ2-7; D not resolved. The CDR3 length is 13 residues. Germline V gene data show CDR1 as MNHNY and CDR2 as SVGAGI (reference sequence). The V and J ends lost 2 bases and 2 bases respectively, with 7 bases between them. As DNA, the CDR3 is TGTGCCAGCAGTTACGAGCACACCTACGAGCAGTACTTC. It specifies CASSYEHTYEQYF.

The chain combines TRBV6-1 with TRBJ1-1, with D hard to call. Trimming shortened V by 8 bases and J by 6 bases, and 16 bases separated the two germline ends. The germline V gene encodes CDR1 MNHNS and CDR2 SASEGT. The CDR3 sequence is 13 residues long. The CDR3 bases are TGTGCCAGCCTTTTCGGGCCACGGCCTGAAGCTTTCTTT. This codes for CASLFGPRPEAFF.

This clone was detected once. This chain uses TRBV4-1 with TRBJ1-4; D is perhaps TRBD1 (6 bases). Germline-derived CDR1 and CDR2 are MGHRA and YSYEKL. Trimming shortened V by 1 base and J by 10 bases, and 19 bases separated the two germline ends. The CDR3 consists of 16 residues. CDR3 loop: CASSQGFGGGGGKLFF. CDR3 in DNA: TGCGCCAGCAGCCAAGGATTTGGAGGGGGTGGAGGAAAACTGTTTTTT.

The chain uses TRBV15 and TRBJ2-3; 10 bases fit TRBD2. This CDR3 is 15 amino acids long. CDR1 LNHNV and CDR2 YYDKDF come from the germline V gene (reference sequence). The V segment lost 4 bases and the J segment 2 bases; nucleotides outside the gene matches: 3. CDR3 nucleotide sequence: TGTGCCACCAGCACCGGGACTAGCGACACAGATACGCAGTATTTT. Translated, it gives CATSTGTSDTDTQYF. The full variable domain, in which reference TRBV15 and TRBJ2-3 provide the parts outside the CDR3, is DAMVIQNPRYQVTQFGKPVTLSCSQTLNHNVMYWYQQKSSQAPKLLFHYYDKDFNNEADTPDNFQSRRPNTSFCFLDIRSPGLGDTAMYLCATSTGTSDTDTQYFGPGTRLTVL.

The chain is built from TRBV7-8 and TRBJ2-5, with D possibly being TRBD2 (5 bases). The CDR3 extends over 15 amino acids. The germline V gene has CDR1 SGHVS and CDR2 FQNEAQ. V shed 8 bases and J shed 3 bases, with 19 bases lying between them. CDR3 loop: CASDIRPGREETQYF. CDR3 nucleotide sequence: TGTGCCAGCGATATACGACCGGGAAGGGAAGAGACCCAGTACTTC.

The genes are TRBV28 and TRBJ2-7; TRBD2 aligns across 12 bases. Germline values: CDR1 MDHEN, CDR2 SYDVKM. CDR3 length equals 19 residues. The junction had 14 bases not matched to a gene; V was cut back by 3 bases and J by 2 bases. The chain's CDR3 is CASSFPTSGGPQGAYEQYF. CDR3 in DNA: TGTGCCAGCAGTTTCCCAACTAGCGGGGGGCCCCAGGGGGCCTACGAGCAGTACTTC. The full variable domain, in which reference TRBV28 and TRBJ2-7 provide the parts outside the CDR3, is DVKVTQSSRYLVKRTGEKVFLECVQDMDHENMFWYRQDPGLGLRLIYFSYDVKMKEKGDIPEGYSVSREKKERFSLILESASTNQTSMYLCASSFPTSGGPQGAYEQYFGPGTRLTVT.

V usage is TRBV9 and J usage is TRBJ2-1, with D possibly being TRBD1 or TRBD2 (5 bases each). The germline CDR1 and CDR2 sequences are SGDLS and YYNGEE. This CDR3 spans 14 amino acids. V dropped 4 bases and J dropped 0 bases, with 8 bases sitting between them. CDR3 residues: CASSLGTSYNEQFF. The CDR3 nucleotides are TGTGCCAGCAGCCTTGGGACCTCCTACAATGAGCAGTTCTTC.

Here the CDR3 DNA reads TGTGCCAGCAGGTGGGGACAGGGGGCCGAAAAACTGTTTTTT. Its protein product is CASRWGQGAEKLFF. The V gene is TRBV28, the J gene TRBJ1-4; 12 bases are shared with TRBD1. Trimming at V came to 6 bases and at J to 8 bases, leaving 4 bases not matched to a gene. The CDR3 covers 14 residues. CDR1 and CDR2 (germline): MDHEN, SYDVKM.

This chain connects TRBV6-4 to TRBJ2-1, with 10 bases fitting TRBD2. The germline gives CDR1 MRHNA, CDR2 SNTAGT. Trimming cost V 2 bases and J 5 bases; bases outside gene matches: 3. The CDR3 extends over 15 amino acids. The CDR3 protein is CASSDGSGGNNEQFF. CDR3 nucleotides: TGTGCCAGCAGTGACGGTAGCGGGGGGAACAATGAGCAGTTCTTC.

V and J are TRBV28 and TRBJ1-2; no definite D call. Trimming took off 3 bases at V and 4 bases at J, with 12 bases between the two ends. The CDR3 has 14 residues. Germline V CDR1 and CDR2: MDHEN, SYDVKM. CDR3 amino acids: CASSLGGAPYGYTF. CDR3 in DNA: TGTGCCAGCAGTTTGGGAGGCGCTCCCTATGGCTACACCTTC.

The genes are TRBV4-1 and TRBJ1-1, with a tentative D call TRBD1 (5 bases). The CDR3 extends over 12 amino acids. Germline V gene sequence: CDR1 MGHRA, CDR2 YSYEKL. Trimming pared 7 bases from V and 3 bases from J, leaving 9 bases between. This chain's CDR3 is CASISGDTEAFF. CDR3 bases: TGCGCCAGCATCTCGGGGGACACTGAAGCTTTCTTT.

The CDR3 DNA follows: TGTGCCAGCAGCCCTCCGACAGGCTCCTACGAGCAGTACTTC. Translation gives CASSPPTGSYEQYF. The J gene is TRBJ2-7, the V gene TRBV7-9; the D gene is possibly TRBD1 (6 bases). Trimming cost V 5 bases and J 0 bases, with 11 bases left between them. This CDR3 is 14 amino acids long. Germline V lookup: CDR1 SEHNR, CDR2 FQNEAQ (reference sequence).

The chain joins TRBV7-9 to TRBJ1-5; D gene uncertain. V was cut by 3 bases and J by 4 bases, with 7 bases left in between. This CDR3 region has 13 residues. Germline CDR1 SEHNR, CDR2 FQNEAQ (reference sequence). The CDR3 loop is CASSFEGNQPQHF. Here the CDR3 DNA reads TGTGCCAGCAGCTTTGAGGGAAATCAGCCCCAGCATTTT.

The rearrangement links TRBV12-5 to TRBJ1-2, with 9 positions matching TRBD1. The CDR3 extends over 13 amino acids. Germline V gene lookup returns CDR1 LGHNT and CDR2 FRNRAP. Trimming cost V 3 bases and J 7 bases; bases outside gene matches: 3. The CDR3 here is CASGFTGGGGYTF. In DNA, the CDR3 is TGTGCTAGTGGTTTTACAGGGGGCGGTGGCTACACCTTC. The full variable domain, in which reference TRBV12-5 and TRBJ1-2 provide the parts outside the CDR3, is DARVTQTPRHKVTEMGQEVTMRCQPILGHNTVFWYRQTMMQGLELLAYFRNRAPLDDSGMPKDRFSAEMPDATLATLKIQPSEPRDSAVYFCASGFTGGGGYTFGSGTRLTVV.

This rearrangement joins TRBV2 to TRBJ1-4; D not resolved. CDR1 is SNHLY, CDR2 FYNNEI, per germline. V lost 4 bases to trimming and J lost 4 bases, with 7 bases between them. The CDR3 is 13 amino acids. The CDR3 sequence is CASSGMFNEKLFF. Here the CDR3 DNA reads TGTGCCAGCAGTGGGATGTTTAATGAAAAACTGTTTTTT.

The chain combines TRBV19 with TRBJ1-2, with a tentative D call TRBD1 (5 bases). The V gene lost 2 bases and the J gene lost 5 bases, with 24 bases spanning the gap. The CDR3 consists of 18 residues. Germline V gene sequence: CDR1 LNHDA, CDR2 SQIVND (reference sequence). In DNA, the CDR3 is TGTGCCAGTAGTATAAATCGGGGGTTAATGGATTCGTCGTATGGCTACACCTTC. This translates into CASSINRGLMDSSYGYTF.